The 14 T cell receptor beta chains below come from one sample, sequenced in a study of early T cells in non-severe SARS-CoV-2 infection. TCRdb analysed the 5' RACE reads with MiXCR anew, one entry per CDR3 protein. The sample yields about 83,000 distinct CDR3 sequences, about 9.4% seen once. Sequences were derived from whole blood, sampled at baseline. The receptor source for this set is an adult who was a healthcare worker with PCR-confirmed SARS-CoV-2 infection or an uninfected control (not recorded which).

The sample holds many counts of this clonotype. The chain employs TRBV5-1 and TRBJ1-1, with D perhaps matching TRBD1 (6 bases). V dropped 3 bases and J dropped 1 base, with 10 bases sitting between them. Germline CDR1 and CDR2: SGHRS and YFSETQ. CDR3 length: 14 amino acids. CDR3 sequence (DNA): TGCGCCAGCAGCTCCGGACAGCCGAACACTGAAGCTTTCTTT. This gives the protein CASSSGQPNTEAFF.

This clonotype was counted between two and nine times. V is TRBV5-4 and J is TRBJ2-3; D might be TRBD1 or TRBD2, each matching 6 bases. V was cut by 5 bases and J by 9 bases, with 13 bases left in between. This CDR3 is 12 amino acids long. Germline V gene lookup returns CDR1 SGHNT and CDR2 YYREEE (reference sequence). The CDR3 loop reads CASSSEGGTQYF. The CDR3 DNA follows: TGTGCCAGCAGTTCAGAAGGGGGGACGCAGTATTTT.

The J gene is TRBJ2-7, the V gene TRBV12-3 or TRBV12-4, with TRBD2 as a possible D gene (6 bases). V lost 5 bases to trimming and J lost 2 bases, with 13 bases between them. There are 14 residues in the CDR3. CDR3 amino acids: CASSGSGGPYEQYF. As DNA, the CDR3 is TGTGCCAGCAGTGGTAGCGGAGGCCCCTACGAGCAGTACTTC.

This clonotype has more than one count but fewer than ten. CDR3 region: CSAREIVSYEQYF. The DNA of the CDR3 is TGCAGTGCTAGAGAAATAGTTTCCTACGAGCAGTACTTC. This rearrangement joins TRBV20-1 to TRBJ2-7, with D uncertain. This CDR3 has 13 amino acids. Trimming removed 0 bases at V and 1 base at J, with 7 bases between. Germline V CDR1 and CDR2: DFQATT, SNEGSKA (reference sequence).

This clonotype was detected a few times. The chain is built from TRBV11-2 and TRBJ2-6; maybe TRBD1 (6 bases). The CDR3 contains 16 residues. V lost 2 bases and J 1 base, leaving 9 bases between the germline ends. Per germline, CDR1 SGHAT and CDR2 FQNNGV. CDR3 residues: CASSLYGQSGANVLTF. CDR3 nucleotide sequence: TGTGCCAGCAGCTTATACGGACAGTCTGGGGCCAACGTCCTGACTTTC.

Ten or more counts support this clonotype. This chain uses TRBV10-3 with TRBJ1-1; 7 bases are a match to TRBD1. The CDR3 runs to 15 residues. The V and J ends lost 8 bases and 3 bases, in that order; junction bases with no gene match: 12. Germline CDR1 and CDR2: ENHRY and SYGVKD. The CDR3 sequence is CAISKGARLDTEAFF. CDR3 nucleotides: TGTGCCATCTCTAAGGGGGCTCGGCTAGACACTGAAGCTTTCTTT.

This clonotype was recorded at least ten times. The chain uses TRBV4-2 and TRBJ2-6; D not resolved. V lost 1 base, J lost 0 bases, and 13 bases lay in between. Germline V CDR1 and CDR2: LGHNA, YNFKEQ. The CDR3 is made up of 18 amino acids. The CDR3 DNA reads as TGTGCCAGCAGCCAAGTATCGGATAGTTTCTCTGGGGCCAACGTCCTGACTTTC. Amino acids: CASSQVSDSFSGANVLTF.

The V call is TRBV12-3 or TRBV12-4, the J call TRBJ2-2, with 7 bases identical to TRBD2. Unmatched junction bases numbered 8, after V lost 3 bases and J lost 7 bases. The CDR3 spans 15 residues. The CDR3 here is CASSFVSRGSGELFF. For the CDR3, the DNA is TGTGCCAGCAGTTTTGTGTCGCGGGGGAGCGGGGAGCTGTTTTTT.

In its sample, this clonotype was seen many times. This chain joins TRBV11-3 and TRBJ2-1; D is unclear. The CDR3 has 13 amino acids. Germline values: CDR1 SGHNT, CDR2 YENEEA. V was trimmed by 1 base and J by 7 bases, leaving 8 bases between them. CDR3 DNA: TGTGCCAGCAGCTTAGGTGAGCGAAATGAGCAGTTCTTC. Encoded protein: CASSLGERNEQFF.

In its sample, this clonotype was seen many times. The V call is TRBV12-3 or TRBV12-4, the J call TRBJ2-3, with a possible D match to TRBD2 (6 bases). The CDR3 runs to 12 residues. Trimming took 8 bases from V and 6 from J, leaving 12 bases between them. CDR3 amino acids: CASSPGVDTQYF. In nucleotides, the CDR3 is TGTGCCAGCTCCCCGGGGGTGGATACGCAGTATTTT.

This clonotype was found a few times. The chain is built from TRBV5-5 and TRBJ2-7, with 9 positions matching TRBD1. Germline values: CDR1 SGHKS, CDR2 YYEKEE (reference sequence). The V and J ends lost 6 bases and 4 bases, in that order; junction bases with no gene match: 11. This CDR3 region has 15 residues. CDR3 residues: CASILPGTGYYEQYF. In nucleotides, the CDR3 is TGTGCCAGCATCCTTCCCGGGACAGGGTATTACGAGCAGTACTTC.

This chain joins TRBV12-3 or TRBV12-4 and TRBJ2-5; D remains ambiguous. V was cut by 5 bases and J by 5 bases, with 12 bases left in between. This CDR3 comprises 13 residues. CDR3 nucleotide sequence: TGTGCCAGCAGTCAAAATAGGTGGGAGACCCAGTACTTC. This translates into CASSQNRWETQYF.

This clonotype was observed many times. One end of the junction varies from germline; a read error may be responsible. The genes are TRBV6-1 and TRBJ2-4; TRBD1 is a possible D gene (5 bases). Germline CDR1 and CDR2: MNHNS and SASEGT. This CDR3 comprises 11 residues. The CDR3 region has the DNA TGCGACAGACTAGCCAAAAACATTCAGTACTTC. This gives the protein CDRLAKNIQYF.

In this sample, this clonotype turned up once. Its ends do not fully match the called genes, so a read error is possible. This chain uses TRBV2 with TRBJ2-2, with D possibly TRBD2 on 7 matching bases. Germline loops: CDR1 SNHLY, CDR2 FYNNEI. The CDR3 totals 14 residues. The chain's CDR3 is CDSRSGGANGELFF. CDR3 DNA sequence: TGTGACAGCCGATCGGGGGGCGCCAACGGGGAGCTGTTTTTT.